Following are 15 T cell receptor beta chains from one sample sequenced in a study of blood T cell repertoires in COVID-19. Sequenced by immunoSEQ multiplex PCR; TCRdb stores in-frame clones only, minus some. The table records 80,000 to 90,000 clones, around nine tenths of them present only once. The sample comprised peripheral blood. The receptors shown here come from a man aged 60 to 75 with acute or convalescent COVID-19.

This chain joins TRBV27 and TRBJ2-1; 9 bases are a match to TRBD1. The germline gives CDR1 MNHEY, CDR2 SMNVEV (reference sequence). V shed 6 bases and J 10 bases; nucleotides not matched to a gene: 13. CDR3 length: 15 residues. CDR3 protein: CASREGTGTGREQFF. CDR3 bases: TGTGCCAGCAGGGAGGGGACAGGGACCGGCCGCGAGCAGTTCTTC.

The chain uses TRBV3-1 (or the pseudogene TRBV3-2) and TRBJ1-5; 7 positions agree with TRBD1. The germline V gene has CDR1 LGHDT and CDR2 YNNKEL (reference sequence). J lost 2 bases, V lost 1 base, and 17 bases had no gene match. The CDR3 has 20 residues. The CDR3 reads CASSQGTGRTGRVGNQPQHF. DNA for the CDR3: TGTGCCAGCAGCCAAGGAACAGGTCGGACAGGTCGAGTGGGCAATCAGCCCCAGCATTTT.

V gene TRBV15 combines with J gene TRBJ1-1; D ambiguous. Germline V CDR1 and CDR2: LNHNV, YYDKDF (reference sequence). Trimming removed 4 bases from V and 5 bases from J, with 11 bases in between. The CDR3 sequence is 13 residues long. CDR3 sequence: CATSTPGRTEAFF. The CDR3, as DNA: TGTGCCACCAGCACCCCCGGGAGGACTGAAGCTTTCTTT.

This clone has a handful of counts. The chain has TRBV19 and TRBJ1-1; a weak D match, TRBD1 (6 bases). V gave up 3 bases and J gave up 5 bases, with 16 bases separating them. This CDR3 contains 15 residues. CDR1 and CDR2 from the germline V gene are LNHDA and SQIVND (reference sequence). CDR3 in amino acids: CASSIQGLASTEAFF. CDR3 sequence (DNA): TGTGCCAGTAGTATTCAGGGGTTGGCATCGACTGAAGCTTTCTTT.

This clone appeared once. The rearrangement uses TRBV6-5 and TRBJ1-2; 7 nucleotides align to TRBD1. Germline CDR1 reads MNHEY; CDR2 reads SVGAGI. The CDR3 is 15 amino acids. V shed 4 bases and J 6 bases; nucleotides not matched to a gene: 11. This CDR3 reads CASSSPTGAYDGYTF. The CDR3 DNA follows: TGTGCCAGCAGTTCCCCCACAGGGGCCTACGATGGCTACACCTTC.

This clone was detected a few times. V is TRBV11-2 and J is TRBJ2-1, with 9 bases fitting TRBD2. The V and J ends lost 5 bases and 11 bases, in that order; junction bases with no gene match: 19. From germline, CDR1 is SGHAT and CDR2 FQNNGV. The CDR3 totals 17 residues. The CDR3 DNA is TGTGCCAGCAGCCCCCGAGGAGGGCGGGGGGGCCCCCCTCAGCAGTTCTTC. Translating it yields CASSPRGGRGGPPQQFF.

The chain links TRBV7-6 to TRBJ2-5, with D maybe TRBD2 (6 bases). The CDR3 totals 15 residues. Trimming stripped 6 bases from V and 3 bases from J, with 17 bases between. Germline V gene data show CDR1 as SGHVS and CDR2 as FNYEAQ. The CDR3: CASRGGLAGKETQYF. CDR3 coding DNA: TGTGCCAGCAGGGGGGGATTGGCGGGGAAAGAGACCCAGTACTTC.

The chain is built from TRBV27 and TRBJ1-5, with D possibly being TRBD1 (5 bases). V gave up 5 bases and J gave up 4 bases, with 15 bases separating them. This CDR3 comprises 15 residues. The germline gives CDR1 MNHEY, CDR2 SMNVEV (reference sequence). DNA of the CDR3: TGTGCCAGCAGTCGGGGGGGTCTTGTAAATCAGCCCCAGCATTTT. Its protein product is CASSRGGLVNQPQHF.

V is TRBV27 and J is TRBJ1-6, with TRBD1 identical over 7 bases. Germline V CDR1 and CDR2: MNHEY, SMNVEV (reference sequence). This CDR3 contains 15 residues. The V segment lost 5 bases and the J segment 3 bases; nucleotides outside the gene matches: 4. CDR3 protein: CASSPGTDYNSPLHF. DNA of the CDR3: TGTGCCAGCAGTCCCGGGACAGACTATAATTCACCCCTCCACTTT.

The rearrangement joins TRBV18 to TRBJ1-3; 9 nucleotides agree with TRBD1. The CDR3 covers 18 residues. Germline trimming cut 5 bases from V and 6 bases from J; bases unmatched to any gene: 17. Germline V gene sequence: CDR1 KGHSH, CDR2 LQKENI. The CDR3 is CASSNILPGQGYENTIYF. Here the CDR3 DNA reads TGTGCCAGCTCAAATATTCTCCCGGGACAGGGCTATGAAAACACCATATATTTT.

The chain is built from TRBV7-6 and TRBJ2-2, with 7 nucleotides matching TRBD2. After removal of 5 bases from V and 6 bases from J, the junction contained 9 bases not matched to a gene. Germline CDR1 and CDR2: SGHVS and FNYEAQ. The CDR3 runs to 15 residues. The CDR3 DNA sequence: TGTGCCAGCAGCACGGGGGGTTGGAGGGCCGGGGAGCTGTTTTTT. The encoded protein is CASSTGGWRAGELFF. The full variable domain, with the rest looked up from reference TRBV7-6 and TRBJ2-2, is GAGVSQSPRYKVTKRGQDVALRCDPISGHVSLYWYRQALGQGPEFLTYFNYEAQQDKSGLPNDRFSAERPEGSISTLTIQRTEQRDSAMYRCASSTGGWRAGELFFGEGSRLTVL.

The genes are TRBV30 and TRBJ2-7; D is perhaps TRBD1 (6 bases). The germline V and J ends were trimmed by 2 bases and 2 bases, with 13 bases remaining between them. CDR1 is GTSNPN, CDR2 SVGIG, per germline (reference sequence). The CDR3 consists of 14 residues. CDR3 protein: CAWSRLPGAYEQYF. In DNA form, the CDR3 reads TGTGCCTGGAGTAGGCTCCCAGGGGCCTACGAGCAGTACTTC. The full variable domain, with the rest looked up from reference TRBV30 and TRBJ2-7, is SQTIHQWPATLVQPVGSPLSLECTVEGTSNPNLYWYRQAAGRGLQLLFYSVGIGQISSEVPQNLSASRPQDRQFILSSKKLLLSDSGFYLCAWSRLPGAYEQYFGPGTRLTVT.

This sequence joins TRBV7-2 and TRBJ2-7, with 9 bases fitting TRBD1. Per the germline V gene, CDR1 is SGHTA and CDR2 is FQGNSA. This CDR3 region has 15 residues. V was clipped by 7 bases and J by 2 bases; unmatched bases: 9. CDR3 in amino acids: CASNRPGQGTYEQYF. CDR3 sequence (DNA): TGTGCCAGCAACCGGCCGGGACAGGGCACCTACGAGCAGTACTTC.

This chain's CDR3 is CASSEGRTHYRSYTF. As DNA, the CDR3 is TGTGCCAGCAGTGAAGGGAGGACCCACTACCGGAGCTACACCTTC. The V gene is TRBV2, the J gene TRBJ1-2; D is unclear. The CDR3 contains 15 residues. Trimming took 1 base from V and 9 from J, leaving 18 bases between them. CDR1 is SNHLY, CDR2 FYNNEI, per germline.

This chain joins TRBV5-1 and TRBJ1-2; D might be TRBD1 (6 bases). The ends were cut back, 0 bases at V and 7 bases at J, with 16 bases in the middle. The CDR3 extends over 15 amino acids. CDR1 is SGHRS and CDR2 is YFSETQ in the germline V gene. CDR3 DNA sequence: TGCGCCAGCAGCTTGGCTGCAGGGGCCGGCCGTGGCTACACCTTC. This sequence encodes CASSLAAGAGRGYTF.